Below are 21 T cell receptor beta chains sequenced from a single sample in a study of identifying expanded T cells in peripheral blood. Sequencing used immunoSEQ multiplex PCR; TCRdb keeps in-frame clones, though not all of them. The repertoire holds some 99,000 clones, with about 88% as singletons. The sequenced sample was blood. The receptors stem from a person between 18 and 75 years old in good health.

CDR3 nucleotide sequence: TGTGCCAGCAGCGTTGCCCCCGCGGGGGGGGAGGAACAGTACTTC. This sequence encodes CASSVAPAGGEEQYF. The chain links TRBV9 to TRBJ2-7; 9 bases agree with TRBD2. The CDR3 runs 15 residues. V was pared by 2 bases and J by 10 bases, with 13 bases of the junction left unmatched. Germline V CDR1 and CDR2: SGDLS, YYNGEE.

This sequence joins TRBV10-3 and TRBJ2-5; 8 bases match TRBD1. This CDR3 comprises 14 residues. Germline lookup yields CDR1 ENHRY and CDR2 SYGVKD. Trimming removed 2 bases from V and 3 bases from J; junction bases left unmatched: 2. The CDR3 sequence: CAISEDRGEETQYF. The CDR3 DNA follows: TGTGCCATCAGTGAGGACAGGGGAGAAGAGACCCAGTACTTC.

The sample holds a few counts of this clone. As DNA, the CDR3 is TGTGCCAGCAGCTTAAATGTTCGTTGGGGAGACTACACCTTC. As protein: CASSLNVRWGDYTF. The gene calls are TRBV7-9 and TRBJ1-2, with no clear D. This CDR3 spans 14 amino acids. Germline V lookup: CDR1 SEHNR, CDR2 FQNEAQ (reference sequence). Trimming stripped 2 bases from V and 10 bases from J, with 17 bases between.

CDR3 residues: CASSFMADPSVAEAFF. CDR3 DNA: TGTGCCAGCAGCTTCATGGCGGATCCGTCCGTCGCTGAAGCTTTCTTT. The gene calls are TRBV7-9 and TRBJ1-1, with unresolved D. Germline loops: CDR1 SEHNR, CDR2 FQNEAQ (reference sequence). V lost 3 bases and J 6 bases, leaving 20 bases between the germline ends. This CDR3 contains 16 residues.

This chain links TRBV4-1 with TRBJ2-3, with no clear D. Germline values: CDR1 MGHRA, CDR2 YSYEKL. V lost 5 bases and J lost 0, with 12 bases in between. CDR3 length: 15 residues. DNA for the CDR3: TGCGCCAGCAGCGCCCTACCGATCAGCACAGATACGCAGTATTTT. This encodes CASSALPISTDTQYF.

This chain connects TRBV11-3 to TRBJ2-7; D is uncertain. CDR1 and CDR2 (germline): SGHNT, YENEEA. The V end lost 3 bases, the J end lost 0 bases, and 6 bases lay between the germline ends. The CDR3 has 13 amino acids. CDR3 amino acids: CASSFSISYEQYF. Written as DNA, the CDR3 is TGTGCCAGCAGCTTCAGCATCTCCTACGAGCAGTACTTC. The variable domain in full, completed from reference TRBV11-3 and TRBJ2-7, reads EAGVVQSPRYKIIEKKQPVAFWCNPISGHNTLYWYLQNLGQGPELLIRYENEEAVDDSQLPKDRFSAERLKGVDSTLKIQPAELGDSAVYLCASSFSISYEQYFGPGTRLTVT.

This clone was counted many times. This rearrangement joins TRBV2 to TRBJ1-6; no reliable D call. The germline gives CDR1 SNHLY, CDR2 FYNNEI. Trimming removed 7 bases from V and 9 bases from J, with 16 bases in between. This CDR3 contains 14 residues. Here the CDR3 reads CASTSTGVGSPLHF. The CDR3 DNA reads TGTGCCAGCACCTCGACTGGGGTGGGTTCACCCCTCCACTTT.

V usage is TRBV5-6 and J usage is TRBJ2-5, with 9 bases matching TRBD1. V lost 0 bases to trimming and J lost 7 bases; unmatched junction nucleotides: 13. Germline-derived CDR1 and CDR2 are SGHDT and YYEEEE. The CDR3 extends over 17 amino acids. DNA for the CDR3: TGTGCCAGCAGCTTGGAATTGGGACAGGGACACCGACGGACCCAGTACTTC. It codes for CASSLELGQGHRRTQYF.

The genes are TRBV27 and TRBJ2-7, with 11 nucleotides matching TRBD2. Germline-derived CDR1 and CDR2 are MNHEY and SMNVEV (reference sequence). This CDR3 has 15 amino acids. J was trimmed by 5 bases and V by 5 bases; bases with no gene match: 8. CDR3 in amino acids: CASSPLAGASHEQYF. The CDR3 DNA follows: TGTGCCAGCAGTCCACTAGCGGGAGCAAGTCACGAGCAGTACTTC.

This chain joins TRBV28 and TRBJ1-5, with 8 nucleotides matching TRBD1. V lost 6 bases, J lost 2 bases, and 9 bases stayed unmatched. The CDR3 totals 16 residues. Germline V gives CDR1 MDHEN, CDR2 SYDVKM. The CDR3 loop is CASRPQGGSGNQPQHF. The CDR3 region has the DNA TGTGCCAGCAGACCACAGGGGGGGAGTGGCAATCAGCCCCAGCATTTT.

This clone was seen just once. CDR3: CASSYERDRYEQYF. For the CDR3, the DNA is TGTGCCAGCAGTTACGAAAGGGACCGCTACGAGCAGTACTTC. The chain carries TRBV6-5 and TRBJ2-7; D may match TRBD1 or TRBD2 (5 bases each). The CDR3 is made up of 14 amino acids. Trimming shortened V by 2 bases and J by 3 bases, and 11 bases separated the two germline ends. The V gene's germline CDR1 is MNHEY and CDR2 SVGAGI.

This chain joins TRBV7-2 and TRBJ2-7, with 7 bases lining up with TRBD2. The CDR3 covers 14 residues. The germline CDR1 and CDR2 sequences are SGHTA and FQGNSA. V lost 5 bases to trimming and J lost 1 base; unmatched junction nucleotides: 5. CDR3 in DNA: TGTGCCAGCAGCGCGCCGGGACTATCCTACGAGCAGTACTTC. Translated: CASSAPGLSYEQYF. Complete variable domain (other parts from reference TRBV7-2 and TRBJ2-7): GAGVSQSPSNKVTEKGKDVELRCDPISGHTALYWYRQSLGQGLEFLIYFQGNSAPDKSGLPSDRFSAERTGGSVSTLTIQRTQQEDSAVYLCASSAPGLSYEQYFGPGTRLTVT.

In DNA form, the CDR3 reads TGTGCCAGTAAGACTAGCGGGAGAGAATCAGAGACCCAGTACTTC. This encodes CASKTSGRESETQYF. The rearrangement joins TRBV19 to TRBJ2-5; 12 bases fit TRBD2. The CDR3 extends over 15 amino acids. Germline CDR1 LNHDA, CDR2 SQIVND (reference sequence). V shed 7 bases, J shed 4 bases, and the junction held 7 bases outside the gene matches.

The CDR3 bases are TGCAGTGCGGGGGGAACCTACGAGCAGTACTTC. Amino acids: CSAGGTYEQYF. The gene calls are TRBV20-1 and TRBJ2-7; maybe TRBD2 (6 bases). Trimming removed 6 bases from V and 2 bases from J, with 8 bases in between. Germline CDR1 is DFQATT and CDR2 is SNEGSKA (reference sequence). The CDR3 covers 11 residues.

The chain carries TRBV6-5 and TRBJ2-1; no clear D. In germline, CDR1 is MNHEY, CDR2 SVGAGI. This CDR3 is 14 amino acids long. The V and J ends lost 7 bases and 1 base respectively, with 11 bases between them. This CDR3 is CASKGSFSYNEQFF. The CDR3 DNA reads as TGTGCCAGCAAAGGGTCCTTTTCCTACAATGAGCAGTTCTTC.

The chain is built from TRBV7-8 and TRBJ2-5; 9 bases map to TRBD2. There are 15 residues in the CDR3. V shed 3 bases, J shed 1 base, and the junction held 3 bases outside the gene matches. The germline V gene has CDR1 SGHVS and CDR2 FQNEAQ. This CDR3 reads CASSLVAGAQETQYF. CDR3 nucleotides: TGTGCCAGCAGCTTGGTAGCGGGGGCCCAAGAGACCCAGTACTTC.

The gene calls are TRBV5-1 and TRBJ2-3, with TRBD2 as a possible D gene (6 bases). Trimming took 4 bases from V and 7 from J, leaving 13 bases between them. CDR1 and CDR2 (germline): SGHRS, YFSETQ. The CDR3 runs to 13 residues. Here the CDR3 DNA reads TGCGCCAGCAGCCGCGGGACTGCCAATACGCAGTATTTT. Protein product: CASSRGTANTQYF.

In its sample, this clone was seen once. The chain is built from TRBV5-6 and TRBJ1-2, with a possible D match to TRBD1 (5 bases). Germline CDR1 reads SGHDT; CDR2 reads YYEEEE. The CDR3 contains 13 residues. Trimming shortened V by 2 bases and J by 3 bases, and 8 bases separated the two germline ends. This CDR3 is CASSFGGDYGYTF. The DNA for the CDR3 is TGTGCCAGCAGCTTCGGGGGAGACTATGGCTACACCTTC.

There are a few counts of this clone. V and J are TRBV4-1 and TRBJ2-3, with TRBD2 identical over 9 bases. CDR3 length: 17 residues. Trimming removed 1 base from V and 0 bases from J; junction bases left unmatched: 5. Germline CDR1 MGHRA, CDR2 YSYEKL. CDR3 loop: CASSQAPSGKSTDTQYF. For the CDR3, the DNA is TGCGCCAGCAGCCAAGCCCCTAGCGGGAAAAGCACAGATACGCAGTATTTT.

The gene calls are TRBV5-1 and TRBJ2-7, with 9 nucleotides matching TRBD2. The J segment lost 2 bases and the V segment lost 0 bases, leaving 9 bases of the junction unmatched. The CDR3 is 17 residues long. In germline, CDR1 is SGHRS, CDR2 YFSETQ. This CDR3 is CASSLGASGMGTYEQYF. The CDR3 nucleotides read TGCGCCAGCAGCTTGGGTGCTAGCGGGATGGGGACCTACGAGCAGTACTTC.

V gene TRBV4-3 combines with J gene TRBJ2-4; TRBD2 agrees at 8 bases. In germline, CDR1 is LGHNA, CDR2 YSLEER. The junction had 5 bases not matched to a gene; V was cut back by 0 bases and J by 7 bases. This CDR3 region has 15 residues. CDR3 loop: CASSQDRGGRNIQYF. Written as DNA, the CDR3 is TGCGCCAGCAGCCAAGATCGGGGGGGTAGGAACATTCAGTACTTC.